This T cell receptor beta chain was identified during a study of a mutant IDH1 vaccine in newly diagnosed glioma. Study overall: The sex distribution of treated patients was about 62% male and around 40% female, with a mean age of 40.4 years. Previous treatment comprised radiotherapy, temozolomide, or both, mostly both. Whole-study findings and limits: Vaccine-induced responses were seen in roughly 93% of patients, spanning several MHC alleles. Pseudoprogression appears to have had no connection to changes in top peripheral T cell clonotypes.

Noted time point: baseline, week 1 (first vaccination visit). Described treatment: pre-vaccination baseline after standard-of-care therapy. About this clone itself: Its antigen remains unidentified.

Assay: immunoSEQ multiplex PCR; the TCRdb copy retains only in-frame clones and omits some. The profile shows about 51,000 clones, approximately 80% of them singletons. This CDR3 region has 14 residues. Germline V gene sequence: CDR1 SGHRS, CDR2 YFSETQ. J was trimmed by 7 bases and V by 0 bases; bases with no gene match: 4. The J gene is TRBJ2-7, the V gene TRBV5-1, with 10 nucleotides matching TRBD1. Material: PBMCs, obtained from a glioma patient treated with radiotherapy, temozolomide or both. The sequence derives from a woman aged 35 to 49 with glioma. CDR3 loop: CASSLGGTGEEQYF. DNA for the CDR3: TGCGCCAGCAGCTTGGGGGGGACAGGGGAGGAGCAGTACTTC.